This note documents a single T cell receptor beta chain sequence. This clonotype was found many times. The target of this receptor is not known. No clone much larger than this one lies a single base away; base qualities are absent. TCR beta CDR3 regions were amplified from RNA transcripts. A first-round RT-PCR of the TCR CDR3 used the HTBI primer set with the Qiagen OneStep RT-PCR kit. The libraries were constructed in a second round of multiplex PCR and then size-selected and purified. Libraries were sequenced paired-end with 100 bp reads on an Illumina HiSeq2000. In the authors' own workflow: SOAPnuke was used to process the raw data, throwing out any read that contained adapters or uncalled bases, had a mean Phred below 15, or lacked an exact constant-primer or identifier match. COPE v1.2.5 was used to merge the high-quality paired reads, and each unique nucleotide sequence was defined as a clonotype. MiTCR v1.1 was used to align the clonotypes against IMGT TRBV, TRBD and TRBJ reference segments. The analysis was restricted to V-J combinations with a frequency above 0.0001, which together covered 99.2% of the repertoires. The TCS score was defined as the ratio of F50 (clonal expansion) to E x V (chaos), calculated using BLOSUM62-based TCRdist between CDR3 peptides within each V-J. Welch's t-statistics and random forest reduced approximately 520 V-J features to 13, which were used in a naive Bayes classifier (R e1071). The raw public data were reprocessed by TCRdb itself: fastp quality trimming at Q25, MiXCR clonotype calling, in-frame beta chains only. Every distinct CDR3 protein forms one entry, paired with its most common genes and DNA. Here the V and J calls rest on TCRdb's processing, not on the authors' analysis. Counted in this sample were about 690,000 distinct CDR3 sequences; 15% to 20% of them appeared once. The top ten hold around 15% of the sample.

This sample was included in a study of T cells in Graves' hyperthyroidism and ophthalmopathy (dated by TCRdb to between 2019 and 2020). Looking at the study overall: Peripheral blood samples were taken at initial diagnosis, before any treatment was given. A discovery cohort of about 95 patients, approximately 45 with Graves' ophthalmopathy and 55 to 65 with stable Graves' hyperthyroidism, was used to find distinguishing TCR V-J signatures. The 75 to 100 discovery patients were randomly split 7:3 into training and test sets. TCR Vbeta CDR3 sequencing of roughly 140 peripheral blood samples (over 40 ophthalmopathy, 75 to 80 hyperthyroidism and approximately 17 progressor patients) is reported in the paper. Prospective prediction of ophthalmopathy was tested in an independent validation cohort consisting of about 19 hyperthyroidism patients and some 15 patients who later progressed to ophthalmopathy. In addition, the study compared T-cell repertoires in thyroid tissue and in blood from about six Graves' hyperthyroidism patients. Following sampling, methimazole starting at 30 mg daily was given to hyperthyroidism patients, and high-dose intravenous methylprednisolone was given to ophthalmopathy patients. The full study reports these points: In cross-validation, a model built on a 13 V-J signature told ophthalmopathy apart from stable hyperthyroidism with about 90% sensitivity and approximately 81% specificity, and in testing the same model reached 80%/75%. Sample size was not statistically predetermined, and investigators were not blinded to group allocation. Blood samples also contained most of the expanded thyroid clonotypes (frequency above 0.001), which suggests that blood repertoires may reflect thyroid immune responses. In validation, progression to ophthalmopathy was predicted by the model with 70% to 71% sensitivity and 72.22% specificity, a median of approximately 6.5 months before onset.

V loses 6 bases, J loses 3 bases, and the germline ends lie 11 bases apart. Counted from cysteine to phenylalanine, this CDR3 has 13 amino acids. CDR3 DNA only is kept here, 39 bases in frame from base 1. CDR1 and CDR2 (MDHEN, SYDVKM) derive from the germline V gene. A patient counted as having stable Graves' hyperthyroidism if no progression to ophthalmopathy occurred over 18 months of follow-up. Hyperthyroidism patients were aged 18 to 65 years and newly diagnosed, with disease duration of less than 2 months. Exclusion was applied to patients with uncontrolled infections, other autoimmune diseases, pregnancy or lactation. Clinical symptoms, serum thyroxine and TRAb, thyroid ultrasound, and orbital computed tomography formed the basis for the diagnoses. PBMCs were isolated from more than 9 ml of fresh peripheral blood by Ficoll-Paque density gradient centrifugation. Total RNA was extracted with Trizol reagent, and quality was checked on an Agilent 2100 Bioanalyzer.

This receptor chain uses TRBV28 and TRBJ2-5; no D gene is confidently identified. What was sequenced was blood. This TCR came from a man aged 50-60 years with Graves' hyperthyroidism. The DNA sequence follows: TGTGCCAGCAGCGTCCCAGCCAAAGAGACCCAGTACTTC. Translated, it reads CASSVPAKETQYF.